Each of the 25 T cell receptor beta chains below was sequenced from the same sample in a study of naive and memory T cell subsets. Both TRBC1 and TRBC2 were covered by a beta constant-region primer of two equimolar oligonucleotides. TCRdb reprocessed the UMI-ligation and nested PCR reads via MiXCR and lists one record per CDR3 protein. The sample has approximately 82,000 distinct CDR3 sequences; around 7% are singletons. The source material was central memory CD4+ T cells from blood. These receptors all come from a human donor in good health.

This clonotype appeared many times. J is TRBJ1-4 and V is TRBV12-3 or TRBV12-4; no firm D call. The CDR3 runs 11 residues. Trimming shortened V by 4 bases and J by 11 bases, and 8 bases separated the two germline ends. The DNA for the CDR3 is TGTGCCAGCAGTTCATCGGAGAAACTGTTTTTT. As protein: CASSSSEKLFF.

The V and J genes are TRBV6-2 or TRBV6-3 and TRBJ2-4; D is perhaps TRBD2 (6 bases). CDR1 is MNHEY, CDR2 SVGEGT, per germline. Trimming stripped 4 bases from V and 3 bases from J, with 7 bases between. The length of the CDR3 is 13 residues. The CDR3 coding sequence is TGTGCCAGCAGTTGGGGGGTCAAAAACATTCAGTACTTC. It yields the protein CASSWGVKNIQYF.

This clonotype was recorded a few times. This chain links TRBV19 with TRBJ1-5; a weak D match, TRBD1 (6 bases). Trimming removed 2 bases from V and 0 bases from J, with 11 bases in between. The germline gives CDR1 LNHDA, CDR2 SQIVND (reference sequence). There are 16 residues in the CDR3. The CDR3, as DNA: TGTGCCAGTAGTATAACGGGACAAATTAGCAATCAGCCCCAGCATTTT. Translation gives CASSITGQISNQPQHF.

This clonotype was recorded at least ten times. V usage is TRBV20-1 and J usage is TRBJ2-7; TRBD2 might be the D (5 bases). Germline CDR1 is DFQATT and CDR2 is SNEGSKA (reference sequence). V was clipped by 3 bases and J by 3 bases, with 12 bases between them. The CDR3 length is 13 residues. CDR3 in amino acids: CSARASGNYEQYF. CDR3 coding DNA: TGCAGTGCTAGGGCGAGCGGCAACTACGAGCAGTACTTC.

At least ten counts were recorded for this clonotype. The rearrangement uses TRBV7-8 and TRBJ2-3, with D perhaps TRBD2 (6 bases). Deletions cut 5 bases from V and 0 bases from J, with 12 bases between. Germline assignment: CDR1 SGHVS and CDR2 FQNEAQ. The CDR3 is made up of 15 amino acids. In nucleotides, the CDR3 is TGTGCCAGCAGCGGAAGGGACTCTAGCACAGATACGCAGTATTTT. This sequence encodes CASSGRDSSTDTQYF. The whole variable domain, filled in from reference TRBV7-8 and TRBJ2-3, reads GAGVSQSPRYKVAKRGQDVALRCDPISGHVSLFWYQQALGQGPEFLTYFQNEAQLDKSGLPSDRFFAERPEGSVSTLKIQRTQQEDSAVYLCASSGRDSSTDTQYFGPGTRLTVL.

This clonotype was seen ten or more times. The chain has TRBV2 and TRBJ1-1; no firm D call. Germline V gene data show CDR1 as SNHLY and CDR2 as FYNNEI. V was shortened by 1 base and J by 1 base, with 7 bases between the two germline ends. The CDR3 has 14 residues. CDR3 bases: TGTGCCAGCAGTGAAGAGAGACGGAACACTGAAGCTTTCTTT. The encoded protein is CASSEERRNTEAFF.

This clonotype was counted ten times or more. The chain is built from TRBV7-9 and TRBJ2-3; D remains unclear. The CDR3 spans 12 residues. Germline CDR1 is SEHNR and CDR2 is FQNEAQ (reference sequence). V shed 5 bases and J shed 6 bases, with 9 bases lying between them. The CDR3 spells CASSPSVDTQYF. CDR3 DNA: TGTGCCAGCAGCCCGTCCGTCGATACGCAGTATTTT.

Only a few counts were recorded for this clonotype. This sequence joins TRBV11-2 and TRBJ2-4, with TRBD1 as a possible D gene (5 bases). Per the germline V gene, CDR1 is SGHAT and CDR2 is FQNNGV. The length of the CDR3 is 10 residues. Trimming left V 5 bases short and J 10 bases short, with 6 bases between. Written as DNA, the CDR3 is TGTGCCAGCAGCGACAGAATTCAGTACTTC. Its protein product is CASSDRIQYF.

The chain carries TRBV20-1 and TRBJ2-7, with D perhaps TRBD2 (6 bases). Germline lookup yields CDR1 DFQATT and CDR2 SNEGSKA (reference sequence). Trimming took off 3 bases at V and 2 bases at J, with 23 bases between the two ends. This CDR3 has 17 amino acids. The CDR3 loop reads CSARDWQVGGSTYEQYF. As DNA, the CDR3 is TGCAGTGCTAGGGATTGGCAGGTGGGAGGATCAACCTACGAGCAGTACTTC.

There are a few counts of this clonotype. The V and J genes are TRBV28 and TRBJ1-5, with D uncertain. This CDR3 is 12 amino acids long. From germline, CDR1 is MDHEN and CDR2 SYDVKM. Trimming left V 7 bases short and J 7 bases short, with 11 bases between. CDR3 sequence (DNA): TGTGCCAGCACCCAAACCCAACAGCCCCAGCATTTT. This encodes CASTQTQQPQHF.

This clonotype was picked up many times. The chain carries TRBV20-1 and TRBJ1-1; D possibly corresponds to TRBD1 (5 bases). The V end was cut by 1 base, the J end by 4 bases, with 10 bases between. The CDR3 totals 13 residues. Germline-derived CDR1 and CDR2 are DFQATT and SNEGSKA (reference sequence). The CDR3 coding sequence is TGCAGTGCTAGAGTAGGCAGGGCCACTGAAGCTTTCTTT. This sequence encodes CSARVGRATEAFF.

This clonotype occurred a few times. This may be a read error: a much more frequent sequence differs by one nucleotide. The J gene is TRBJ2-5, the V gene TRBV28, with TRBD1 matching 8 bases. This CDR3 is built from 12 residues. Losses at the gene ends were 6 bases for V and 3 bases for J; bases not matched to a gene: 0. Germline loops: CDR1 MDHEN, CDR2 SYDVKM. The CDR3 spells CASRQGEETQYF. In DNA form, the CDR3 reads TGTGCCAGCAGACAGGGGGAAGAGACCCAGTACTTC.

This clonotype has at least ten counts. This chain links TRBV20-1 with TRBJ1-2; a possible D gene is TRBD1 (6 bases). Looked up from germline, CDR1 is DFQATT and CDR2 is SNEGSKA (reference sequence). The germline V and J ends were trimmed by 4 bases and 5 bases, with 14 bases remaining between them. This CDR3 comprises 13 residues. CDR3 DNA: TGCAGTGCTACCTCCGGGCAGGGGTATGGCTACACCTTC. It yields the protein CSATSGQGYGYTF.

The chain carries TRBV20-1 and TRBJ1-2, with 8 bases lining up with TRBD1. The CDR3 has 12 amino acids. Trimming took 5 bases from V and 3 from J; bases not matched to a gene: 2. CDR1 is DFQATT and CDR2 is SNEGSKA in the germline V gene (reference sequence). For the CDR3, the DNA is TGCAGTGCTGGACAGGGTGACTATGGCTACACCTTC. It yields the protein CSAGQGDYGYTF.

The table lists this clonotype with many counts. The chain carries TRBV5-6 and TRBJ2-6; D possibly uses TRBD1 or TRBD2 (5 bases each). V lost 4 bases, J lost 0 bases, and 14 bases lay in between. Germline V gives CDR1 SGHDT, CDR2 YYEEEE. There are 17 residues in the CDR3. The CDR3 spells CASSRGLLGSGANVLTF. The CDR3 nucleotides are TGTGCCAGCAGCCGGGGCCTCCTAGGCTCTGGGGCCAACGTCCTGACTTTC.

This clonotype showed up many times. This chain connects TRBV7-9 to TRBJ2-7; 8 nucleotides agree with TRBD1. The CDR3 covers 14 residues. V lost 5 bases and J lost 2; bases outside the gene matches: 5. CDR1 and CDR2 from the germline V gene are SEHNR and FQNEAQ (reference sequence). The CDR3 DNA reads TGTGCCAGCAGCCCCGACAGGGGACCCTACGAGCAGTACTTC. As protein: CASSPDRGPYEQYF.

This clonotype was detected only a few times. CDR3: CASTRLYEQYF. The CDR3 region has the DNA TGTGCCAGCACCCGACTCTACGAGCAGTACTTC. The V and J genes are TRBV7-2 and TRBJ2-7; unclear D gene. Trimming removed 7 bases from V and 3 bases from J, with 7 bases in between. CDR3 size: 11 residues. Germline CDR1 reads SGHTA; CDR2 reads FQGNSA.

This clonotype showed up just a few times. This chain joins TRBV29-1 and TRBJ1-5, with a weak D call TRBD1 (6 bases). Trimming took off 8 bases at V and 3 bases at J, with 14 bases between the two ends. Per the germline V gene, CDR1 is SQVTM and CDR2 is ANQGSEA. This CDR3 has 13 residues. The CDR3 DNA follows: TGCAGCATTCAACGGGACATCAATCAGCCCCAGCATTTT. This sequence encodes CSIQRDINQPQHF.

This clonotype occurred many times. The V and J genes are TRBV12-3 or TRBV12-4 and TRBJ1-4, with a weak D call TRBD1 (6 bases). Trimming pared 8 bases from V and 5 bases from J, leaving 12 bases between. This CDR3 spans 13 amino acids. CDR3 in DNA: TGTGCCAGCGCTGGACAGATAAATGAAAAACTGTTTTTT. Translating gives CASAGQINEKLFF.

The gene calls are TRBV7-7 and TRBJ2-1; 8 nucleotides line up with TRBD2. J was trimmed by 6 bases and V by 1 base; bases with no gene match: 8. The length of the CDR3 is 16 residues. Germline V gene sequence: CDR1 SSHAT, CDR2 FNYEAQ (reference sequence). The CDR3 loop is CASSLDAGGLVNEQFF. CDR3 DNA sequence: TGTGCCAGCAGCTTAGACGCGGGGGGTCTTGTCAATGAGCAGTTCTTC. Full variable domain (missing parts from reference TRBV7-7 and TRBJ2-1): GAGVSQSPRYKVTKRGQDVTLRCDPISSHATLYWYQQALGQGPEFLTYFNYEAQPDKSGLPSDRFSAERPEGSISTLTIQRTEQRDSAMYRCASSLDAGGLVNEQFFGPGTRLTVL.

This clonotype appeared a few times. J is TRBJ1-2 and V is TRBV7-9, with unresolved D. With 5 bases removed from V and 2 bases from J, the gap between germline ends came to 15 bases. There are 15 residues in the CDR3. Germline CDR1 is SEHNR and CDR2 is FQNEAQ (reference sequence). CDR3 DNA: TGTGCCAGCAGCCCCGGGGAAGTGGGGAACTATGGCTACACCTTC. Translated: CASSPGEVGNYGYTF.

This clonotype was seen ten or more times. This chain links TRBV6-2 or TRBV6-3 with TRBJ2-7; 12 bases fit TRBD2. J gave up 7 bases and V 0 bases, and 4 bases lay outside the gene matches. The CDR3 length is 15 residues. The germline CDR1 and CDR2 sequences are MNHEY and SVGEGT. The CDR3 reads CASSYSTSGSGEQYF. The CDR3, as DNA: TGTGCCAGCAGTTACTCGACTAGCGGGAGCGGGGAGCAGTACTTC.

This clonotype was detected only a few times. The rearrangement uses TRBV3-1 and TRBJ2-1; possibly TRBD2 for D (6 bases). Germline-derived CDR1 and CDR2 are LGHDT and YNNKEL (reference sequence). The V end was cut by 2 bases, the J end by 0 bases, with 17 bases between. The CDR3 is 18 amino acids. Here the CDR3 reads CASSQPRRTRGSYNEQFF. The CDR3 nucleotides are TGTGCCAGCAGCCAACCCCGTAGGACGCGGGGCTCCTACAATGAGCAGTTCTTC.

This clonotype was recorded at least ten times. This sequence joins TRBV5-6 and TRBJ2-3; D is perhaps TRBD1 or TRBD2 (5 bases each). The CDR3 is 14 residues long. V lost 2 bases, J lost 3 bases, and 10 bases lay in between. CDR1 is SGHDT and CDR2 is YYEEEE in the germline V gene. The DNA for the CDR3 is TGTGCCAGCAGCTTTAGGGACCGTACAGATACGCAGTATTTT. Amino acid sequence: CASSFRDRTDTQYF.

This clonotype came up a few times. The chain links TRBV2 to TRBJ2-3; 9 nucleotides align to TRBD1. The germline V gene encodes CDR1 SNHLY and CDR2 FYNNEI. The CDR3 is made up of 15 amino acids. The V and J ends lost 6 bases and 6 bases, in that order; junction bases with no gene match: 10. CDR3 DNA: TGTGCCAGCAGCTGGGGACAGGGTGGGGACGATACGCAGTATTTT. Translating it yields CASSWGQGGDDTQYF. Together with reference TRBV2 and TRBJ2-3, the CDR3 gives the full variable domain: EPEVTQTPSHQVTQMGQEVILRCVPISNHLYFYWYRQILGQKVEFLVSFYNNEISEKSEIFDDQFSVERPDGSNFTLKIRSTKLEDSAMYFCASSWGQGGDDTQYFGPGTRLTVL.